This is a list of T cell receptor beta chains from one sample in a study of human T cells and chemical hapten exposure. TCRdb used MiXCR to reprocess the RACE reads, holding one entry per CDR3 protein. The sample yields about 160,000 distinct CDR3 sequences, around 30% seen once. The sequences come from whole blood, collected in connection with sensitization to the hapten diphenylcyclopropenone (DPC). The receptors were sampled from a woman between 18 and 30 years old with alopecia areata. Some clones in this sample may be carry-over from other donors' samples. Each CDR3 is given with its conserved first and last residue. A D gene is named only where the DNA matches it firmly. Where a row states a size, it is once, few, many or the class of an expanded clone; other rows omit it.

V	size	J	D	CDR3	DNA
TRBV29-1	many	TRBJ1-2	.	CSARSVYGYTF	TGCAGCGCCAGATCCGTCTATGGCTACACCTTC
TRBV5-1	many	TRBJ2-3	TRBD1	CASSYKGQFTDTQYF	TGCGCCAGCAGCTATAAGGGACAGTTCACAGATACGCAGTATTTT
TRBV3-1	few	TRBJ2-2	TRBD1	CASSIRQGYTGELFF	TGTGCCAGCAGCATAAGACAGGGGTACACCGGGGAGCTGTTTTTT
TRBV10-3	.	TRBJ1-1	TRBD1	CAISEGQGMFEAFF	TGTGCCATCAGTGAGGGACAGGGGATGTTTGAAGCTTTCTTT
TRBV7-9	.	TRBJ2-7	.	CASSGGLRGLEQYF	TGTGCCAGCAGCGGGGGTCTACGGGGGTTGGAGCAGTACTTC
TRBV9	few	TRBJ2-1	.	CASSVATRDRNEQFF	TGTGCCAGCAGCGTAGCTACAAGAGACCGGAATGAGCAGTTCTTC
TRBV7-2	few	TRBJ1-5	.	CASSLWGGNQPQHF	TGTGCCAGCAGCTTGTGGGGCGGCAATCAGCCCCAGCATTTT
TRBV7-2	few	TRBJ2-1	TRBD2	CASSLSLAGGQNEQFF	TGTGCCAGCAGCTTATCCCTAGCGGGGGGGCAAAATGAGCAGTTCTTC
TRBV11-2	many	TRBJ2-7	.	CASSLQQGNNEQYF	TGTGCCAGCAGCTTACAACAGGGAAATAACGAGCAGTACTTC
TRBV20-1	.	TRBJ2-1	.	CSARESLARSYNEQFF	TGCAGTGCTAGAGAGTCGCTAGCCCGCTCCTACAATGAGCAGTTCTTC
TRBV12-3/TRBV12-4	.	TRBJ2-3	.	CASKSPLGGTDTQYF	TGTGCCAGCAAGTCTCCCTTAGGTGGCACAGATACGCAGTATTTT
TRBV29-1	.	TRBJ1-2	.	CSAGGRLEFYGYTF	TGCAGCGCTGGAGGTCGCCTAGAATTCTATGGCTACACCTTC
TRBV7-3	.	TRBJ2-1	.	CASSLRVLGSEQFF	TGTGCCAGCAGCTTAAGGGTCCTAGGAAGTGAGCAGTTCTTC